One and the same sample provided the 21 T cell receptor beta chains below, sequenced in a study of T cells in Graves' hyperthyroidism and ophthalmopathy. RNA transcripts provided the source from which TCR beta CDR3 regions were amplified. In the first-round RT-PCR of the TCR CDR3, the HTBI primer set was used. TCRdb reprocessed the multiplex PCR reads with MiXCR, giving one entry per CDR3 protein. The table lists under 400,000 distinct CDR3 sequences, 16% of them singletons. The sequenced sample consisted of blood. These receptors were taken from a man aged 30-40 years with Graves' hyperthyroidism.

V gene TRBV6-2 or TRBV6-3 combines with J gene TRBJ1-2; possibly TRBD1 for D (5 bases). Germline V CDR1 and CDR2: MNHEY, SVGEGT. CDR3 length: 15 residues. Trimming took off 3 bases at V and 7 bases at J, with 18 bases between the two ends. CDR3 in amino acids: CASSYSPGVLGGYTF. The CDR3 bases are TGTGCCAGCAGTTATTCCCCGGGGGTCTTAGGTGGCTACACCTTC.

This clonotype was counted at least ten times. The V and J genes are TRBV20-1 and TRBJ2-7; tentative D call: TRBD2 (6 bases). Looked up from germline, CDR1 is DFQATT and CDR2 is SNEGSKA (reference sequence). This CDR3 comprises 13 residues. Trimming cost V 7 bases and J 2 bases, with 15 bases left between them. This CDR3 is CSVTNSGAYEQYF. In DNA, the CDR3 is TGCAGTGTCACCAATAGCGGCGCCTACGAGCAGTACTTC.

This clonotype was found many times. The rearrangement joins TRBV20-1 to TRBJ2-2; TRBD2 might be the D (5 bases). The length of the CDR3 is 14 residues. Trimming took 3 bases from V and 7 from J, leaving 15 bases between them. The germline CDR1 and CDR2 sequences are DFQATT and SNEGSKA (reference sequence). The CDR3 region has the DNA TGCAGTGCTAGGAGGGCCGGTTATATCGGGGAGCTGTTTTTT. Protein product: CSARRAGYIGELFF.

This clonotype was seen repeatedly, ten times or more. In nucleotides, the CDR3 is TGCAGCGTAACACAGGGTTTTGGATACAATGAGCAGTTCTTC. It is translated as CSVTQGFGYNEQFF. The chain has TRBV29-1 and TRBJ2-1, with D possibly being TRBD1 (6 bases). The germline V gene encodes CDR1 SQVTM and CDR2 ANQGSEA. The CDR3 consists of 14 residues. V lost 6 bases to trimming and J lost 4 bases, with 16 bases between them.

This clonotype was observed once. This chain connects TRBV19 to TRBJ2-6, with D possibly matching TRBD1 (6 bases). Trimming removed 5 bases from V and 0 bases from J, with 11 bases in between. CDR1 LNHDA and CDR2 SQIVND come from the germline V gene (reference sequence). This CDR3 is built from 16 residues. The CDR3 sequence is CASSSTGFSGANVLTF. As DNA, the CDR3 is TGTGCCAGTAGTTCCACAGGGTTCTCTGGGGCCAACGTCCTGACTTTC.

The J gene is TRBJ2-5, the V gene TRBV2; D possibly corresponds to TRBD2 (6 bases). The V and J ends lost 6 bases and 4 bases respectively, with 15 bases between them. This CDR3 has 14 amino acids. Germline V gives CDR1 SNHLY, CDR2 FYNNEI. CDR3 in DNA: TGTGCCAGCAGCCTCGTCGGAGGGATAGAGACCCAGTACTTC. Translated, it gives CASSLVGGIETQYF.

This clonotype appeared many times. The V call is TRBV6-1, the J call TRBJ2-5, with 7 positions matching TRBD1. The germline V gene encodes CDR1 MNHNS and CDR2 SASEGT. The CDR3 contains 15 residues. J gave up 3 bases and V 5 bases, and 9 bases lay outside the gene matches. CDR3 bases: TGTGCCAGCAGTCAGAAACAGGGGCGGGAAGAGACCCAGTACTTC. It translates to CASSQKQGREETQYF.

This clonotype has a count of ten or more. The genes are TRBV7-9 and TRBJ1-1; D remains ambiguous. The germline gives CDR1 SEHNR, CDR2 FQNEAQ (reference sequence). This CDR3 has 14 amino acids. V was trimmed by 7 bases and J by 0 bases, leaving 12 bases between them. CDR3 region: CASTTGSVNTEAFF. The CDR3 nucleotides are TGTGCCAGCACTACCGGTTCGGTGAACACTGAAGCTTTCTTT.

This clonotype appeared a few times. The chain's CDR3 is CASGLSPAFF. Here the CDR3 DNA reads TGTGCCAGCGGACTAAGCCCAGCTTTCTTT. This chain joins TRBV6-1 and TRBJ1-1; no clear D. Germline V gene lookup returns CDR1 MNHNS and CDR2 SASEGT. Between the trimmed V and J ends, which lost 8 bases and 10 bases, there was a span of 11 bases. CDR3 length: 10 residues.

This clonotype was counted at least ten times. The chain links TRBV20-1 to TRBJ1-1; no reliable D call. CDR1 is DFQATT, CDR2 SNEGSKA, per germline (reference sequence). V dropped 2 bases and J dropped 4 bases, with 14 bases sitting between them. This CDR3 contains 14 residues. This CDR3 is CSARSGSGSTEAFF. The CDR3 coding sequence is TGCAGTGCTAGATCAGGTTCCGGCTCCACTGAAGCTTTCTTT.

This clonotype was detected many times. This rearrangement joins TRBV6-2 or TRBV6-3 to TRBJ2-3; D possibly corresponds to TRBD1 (6 bases). V shed 10 bases and J shed 5 bases, with 19 bases lying between them. There are 14 residues in the CDR3. The germline gives CDR1 MNHEY, CDR2 SVGEGT. The CDR3 region is CAMLRTAGGDTQYF. The CDR3 DNA sequence: TGTGCCATGCTTCGGACAGCCGGAGGAGATACGCAGTATTTT.

This clonotype appeared many times. The chain is built from TRBV3-1 and TRBJ2-5; weak D call: TRBD2 (6 bases). The CDR3 extends over 15 amino acids. V was pared by 0 bases and J by 4 bases, with 12 bases between. Germline CDR1 LGHDT, CDR2 YNNKEL (reference sequence). CDR3 loop: CASSQDLTSSETQYF. The CDR3 DNA follows: TGTGCCAGCAGCCAAGATCTAACTAGCTCAGAGACCCAGTACTTC.

This clonotype was picked up many times. Germline and junction disagree at one end, which may indicate a read error. V usage is TRBV7-7 and J usage is TRBJ2-5; D possibly corresponds to TRBD2 (6 bases). Germline lookup yields CDR1 SSHAT and CDR2 FNYEAQ (reference sequence). There are 14 residues in the CDR3. The CDR3 protein is CASSLSEGQETQYF. The CDR3 DNA reads as TGTGCTAGCAGCTTATCGGAGGGGCAAGAGACCCAGTACTTC. The full variable domain, rest sourced from reference TRBV7-7 and TRBJ2-5, is GAGVSQSPRYKVTKRGQDVTLRCDPISSHATLYWYQQALGQGPEFLTYFNYEAQPDKSGLPSDRFSAERPEGSISTLTIQRTEQRDSAMYRCASSLSEGQETQYFGPGTRLLVL.

This clonotype was detected a few times. The rearrangement uses TRBV3-1 and TRBJ1-2; perhaps TRBD1 as D (5 bases). This CDR3 comprises 14 residues. CDR1 LGHDT and CDR2 YNNKEL come from the germline V gene (reference sequence). The ends were cut back, 1 base at V and 8 bases at J, with 14 bases in the middle. The CDR3 loop is CASSQVGTVNGYTF. CDR3 coding DNA: TGTGCCAGCAGCCAAGTGGGGACTGTAAACGGCTACACCTTC.

In this sample, this clonotype turned up a few times. The chain recombines TRBV19 with TRBJ1-5; D gene uncertain. The CDR3 totals 11 residues. Germline CDR1 is LNHDA and CDR2 is SQIVND (reference sequence). Trimming removed 4 bases at V and 10 bases at J, with 8 bases between. The CDR3 loop reads CASSKTGPQHF. The DNA for the CDR3 is TGTGCCAGTAGTAAGACCGGACCCCAGCATTTT.

There are many counts of this clonotype. Here the CDR3 DNA reads TGTGCCAGCAGTTTTCAGGCCTCTGGGGCCAACGTCCTGACTTTC. It specifies CASSFQASGANVLTF. The chain links TRBV12-3 or TRBV12-4 to TRBJ2-6, with D unresolved. This CDR3 has 15 amino acids. Trimming left V 3 bases short and J 0 bases short, with 6 bases between.

This clonotype was picked up a small number of times. The chain uses TRBV7-2 and TRBJ2-1; TRBD2 matches at 8 bases. This CDR3 region has 15 residues. J was trimmed by 7 bases and V by 0 bases; bases with no gene match: 5. Germline CDR1 SGHTA, CDR2 FQGNSA. CDR3: CASSLALGLVNEQFF. The CDR3 nucleotides are TGTGCCAGCAGCTTAGCGCTGGGACTAGTTAATGAGCAGTTCTTC.

The V gene is TRBV6-1, the J gene TRBJ2-1; D is undetermined. Trimming pared 2 bases from V and 3 bases from J, leaving 5 bases between. The CDR3 loop spans 13 amino acids. From germline, CDR1 is MNHNS and CDR2 SASEGT. The CDR3 DNA reads TGTGCCAGCAGTGAAAAGTTCTACAATGAGCAGTTCTTC. This codes for CASSEKFYNEQFF.

This clonotype was seen a few times. The chain employs TRBV27 and TRBJ2-7; TRBD1 might be the D (5 bases). The CDR3 contains 14 residues. Germline V gene data show CDR1 as MNHEY and CDR2 as SMNVEV (reference sequence). V lost 6 bases, J lost 3 bases, and 15 bases lay in between. The CDR3 here is CASSPRVLVYEQYF. CDR3 bases: TGTGCCAGCAGCCCCAGGGTATTAGTCTACGAGCAGTACTTC.

This clonotype was counted a few times. No conserved phenylalanine or tryptophan ends this CDR3, so it is likely a read error. The chain uses TRBV30 and TRBJ2-7, with 8 nucleotides matching TRBD2. The CDR3 consists of 15 residues. Trimming at V came to 2 bases and at J to 5 bases, leaving 11 bases not matched to a gene. In germline, CDR1 is GTSNPN, CDR2 SVGIG (reference sequence). The CDR3 DNA sequence: TGTGCCTGGAGTCTCGGGGTAGCGGGGCGGAACGAGCAGTACCTC. Protein sequence: CAWSLGVAGRNEQYL.

The chain has TRBV20-1 and TRBJ1-1; D is undetermined. The germline V gene has CDR1 DFQATT and CDR2 SNEGSKA (reference sequence). The CDR3 is 13 residues long. V was shortened by 3 bases and J by 8 bases, with 16 bases between the two germline ends. The DNA of the CDR3 is TGCAGTGCTAGCCCGATTCTTAGAGGGGAAGCTTTCTTT. Translation gives CSASPILRGEAFF.